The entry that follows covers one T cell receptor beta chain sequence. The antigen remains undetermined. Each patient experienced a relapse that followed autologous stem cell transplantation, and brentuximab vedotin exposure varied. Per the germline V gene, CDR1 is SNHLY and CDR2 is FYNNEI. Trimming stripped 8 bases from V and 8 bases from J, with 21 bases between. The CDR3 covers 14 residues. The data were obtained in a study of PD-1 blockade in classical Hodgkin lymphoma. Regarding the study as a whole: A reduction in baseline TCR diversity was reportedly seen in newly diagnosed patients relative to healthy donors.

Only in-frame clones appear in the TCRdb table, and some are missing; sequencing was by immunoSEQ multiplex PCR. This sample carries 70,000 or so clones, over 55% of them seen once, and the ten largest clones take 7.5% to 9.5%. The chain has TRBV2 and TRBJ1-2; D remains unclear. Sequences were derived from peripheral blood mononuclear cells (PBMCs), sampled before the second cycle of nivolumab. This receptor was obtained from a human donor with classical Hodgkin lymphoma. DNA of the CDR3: TGTGCCAGCGGATTCGCTGGCACTGCCGGAGGCTACACCTTC. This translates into CASGFAGTAGGYTF.